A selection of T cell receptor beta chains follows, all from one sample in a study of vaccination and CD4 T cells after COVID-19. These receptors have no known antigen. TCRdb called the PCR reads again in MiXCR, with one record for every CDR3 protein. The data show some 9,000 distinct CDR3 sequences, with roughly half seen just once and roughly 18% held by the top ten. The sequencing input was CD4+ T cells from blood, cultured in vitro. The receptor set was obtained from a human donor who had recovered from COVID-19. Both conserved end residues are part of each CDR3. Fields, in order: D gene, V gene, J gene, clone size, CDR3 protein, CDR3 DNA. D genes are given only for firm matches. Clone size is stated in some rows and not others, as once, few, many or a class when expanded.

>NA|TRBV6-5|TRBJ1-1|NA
CASSYPKCGAFF
TGTGCCAGCAGTTACCCGAAGTGTGGAGCTTTCTTT
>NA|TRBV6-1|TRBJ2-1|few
CASMWGAARNEQFF
TGTGCCAGCATGTGGGGGGCGGCTCGGAATGAGCAGTTCTTC
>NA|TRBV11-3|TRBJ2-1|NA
CASSLGQHNEQFF
TGTGCCAGCAGCTTAGGACAGCACAATGAGCAGTTCTTC
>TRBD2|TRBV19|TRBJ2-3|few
CAARGISGTSGVRGGTQYF
TGTGCCGCAAGAGGGATCTCCGGGACTAGCGGTGTGCGGGGGGGAACGCAGTATTTT
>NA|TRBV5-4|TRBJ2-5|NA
CASSQRRGTQETQYF
TGTGCCAGCAGCCAAAGACGGGGAACTCAAGAGACCCAGTACTTC
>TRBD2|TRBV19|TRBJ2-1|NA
CASSIAAGVSNEQFF
TGTGCCAGTAGTATAGCGGCGGGGGTTAGCAATGAGCAGTTCTTC
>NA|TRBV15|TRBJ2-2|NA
CATSRAPGRSGELFF
TGTGCCACCAGCAGAGCCCCAGGGCGGTCCGGGGAGCTGTTTTTT
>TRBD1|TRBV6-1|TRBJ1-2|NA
CASKPGQAYGYTF
TGTGCCAGCAAGCCGGGACAGGCGTATGGCTACACCTTC
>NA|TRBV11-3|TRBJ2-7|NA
CASSLFERSEQYF
TGTGCCAGCAGCTTATTCGAAAGGAGCGAGCAGTACTTC
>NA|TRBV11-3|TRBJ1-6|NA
CPSSLEGTGNSPLHF
TGTCCCAGCAGCTTAGAGGGTACGGGGAATTCACCCCTCCACTTT
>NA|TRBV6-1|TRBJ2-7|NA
CASSRDGGNSYEQYF
TGTGCCAGCAGTCGAGACGGCGGGAACTCCTACGAGCAGTACTTC
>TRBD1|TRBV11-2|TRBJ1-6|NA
CASSVRGLGDSPLHF
TGTGCCAGCAGCGTCAGGGGGCTGGGGGATTCACCCCTCCACTTT
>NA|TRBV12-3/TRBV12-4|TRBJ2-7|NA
CASSLSGGTAYEQYF
TGTGCCAGCAGTTTATCTGGGGGAACGGCCTACGAGCAGTACTTC
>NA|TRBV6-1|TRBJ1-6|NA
CASSRGANSPLHF
TGTGCCAGCAGCAGGGGAGCTAATTCACCCCTCCACTTT
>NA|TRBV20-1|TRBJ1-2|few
CSAPRRRRADSNYGYTF
TGCAGTGCGCCTCGGAGGCGCAGGGCCGATTCAAACTATGGCTACACCTTC
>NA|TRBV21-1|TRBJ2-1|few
CASSKVFGTTTDQKQFF
TGTGCCAGCAGCAAAGTTTTTGGGACCACAACCGATCAAAAGCAGTTCTTC
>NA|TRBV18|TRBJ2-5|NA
CASSLYQETQYF
TGTGCCAGCTCGCTCTACCAAGAGACCCAGTACTTC
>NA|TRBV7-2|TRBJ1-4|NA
CASSLAPTAWANEKLFF
TGTGCCAGCAGCTTAGCGCCGACAGCCTGGGCTAATGAAAAACTGTTTTTT
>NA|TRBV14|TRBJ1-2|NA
CASSPNYRAGYTF
TGTGCCAGCAGCCCAAATTACAGGGCCGGCTACACCTTC
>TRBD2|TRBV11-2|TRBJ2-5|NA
CASSPARGGQETQYF
TGTGCCAGCAGCCCAGCCCGGGGGGGTCAAGAGACCCAGTACTTC
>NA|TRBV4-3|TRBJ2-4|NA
CASSLRTGRQYF
TGCGCCAGCAGCCTGAGGACCGGGCGTCAGTACTTC
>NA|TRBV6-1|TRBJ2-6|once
CATEPGANVLTF
TGTGCCACCGAACCTGGGGCCAACGTCCTGACTTTC
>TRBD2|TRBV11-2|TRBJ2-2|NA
CASSRLTSGLGGELFF
TGTGCCAGCAGCCGATTGACTAGCGGGCTGGGCGGGGAGCTATTTTTT
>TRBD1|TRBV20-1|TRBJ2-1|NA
CSAPTGEVQFF
TGCAGTGCCCCGACAGGGGAAGTTCAGTTCTTC
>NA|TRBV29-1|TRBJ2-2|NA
CSVGEGDGTGELFF
TGCAGCGTTGGTGAAGGGGATGGCACCGGGGAGCTGTTTTTT
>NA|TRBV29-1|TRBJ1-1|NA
CSLGEGSEAFF
TGCAGCCTGGGAGAGGGTTCTGAAGCTTTCTTT
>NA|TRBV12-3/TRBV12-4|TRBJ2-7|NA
CASSLRTRYEQYF
TGTGCCAGCAGTTTACGGACACGCTACGAGCAGTACTTC
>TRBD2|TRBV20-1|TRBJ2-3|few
CSARDPGTSSFGTQYF
TGCAGTGCTAGAGATCCGGGGACTAGCAGCTTTGGTACGCAGTATTTT
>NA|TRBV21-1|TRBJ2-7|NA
CASSIGTSGRALYEQYF
TGTGCCAGCAGCATCGGGACTAGCGGGAGGGCCTTATACGAGCAGTACTTC
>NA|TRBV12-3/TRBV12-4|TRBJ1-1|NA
CASSSKGAEAFF
TGTGCCAGCAGTTCTAAGGGGGCTGAAGCTTTCTTT
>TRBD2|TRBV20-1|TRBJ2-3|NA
CSARDPSGGAIDTQYF
TGCAGTGCTAGAGACCCTAGCGGGGGGGCCATAGATACGCAGTATTTT
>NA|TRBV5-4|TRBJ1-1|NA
CASSSTGTEAFF
TGTGCCAGCAGCTCCACAGGCACTGAAGCTTTCTTT
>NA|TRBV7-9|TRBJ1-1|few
CASDRLEGTEAFF
TGTGCCAGTGATAGGCTTGAAGGCACTGAAGCTTTCTTT
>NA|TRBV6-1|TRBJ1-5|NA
CASRGRDGDSNQPQHF
TGTGCCAGCAGGGGGAGGGACGGAGATAGCAATCAGCCCCAGCATTTT
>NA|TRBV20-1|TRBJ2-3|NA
CSARGTGATYSDTQYF
TGCAGTGCCAGGGGGACGGGGGCAACGTACTCAGATACGCAGTATTTT
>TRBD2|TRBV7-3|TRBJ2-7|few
CARRETGLAGEQYF
TGTGCCAGGAGAGAGACGGGACTAGCTGGAGAGCAGTACTTC
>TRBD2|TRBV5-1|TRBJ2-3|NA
CASSWAGGNTDTQYF
TGCGCCAGCAGCTGGGCGGGGGGCAACACAGATACGCAGTATTTT
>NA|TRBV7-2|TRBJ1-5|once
CASSLEDGHNQPQHF
TGTGCCAGCAGCTTAGAGGACGGACACAATCAGCCCCAGCATTTT
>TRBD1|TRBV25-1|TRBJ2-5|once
CASSDSWTGVETQYF
TGTGCCAGCAGTGACAGTTGGACAGGGGTAGAGACCCAGTACTTC
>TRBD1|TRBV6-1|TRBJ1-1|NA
CASKVDRANTEAFF
TGTGCCAGCAAGGTAGACAGGGCGAACACTGAAGCTTTCTTT
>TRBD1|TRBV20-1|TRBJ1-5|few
CSARAPGTENQPQHF
TGCAGTGCTAGAGCCCCCGGGACAGAGAATCAGCCCCAGCATTTT
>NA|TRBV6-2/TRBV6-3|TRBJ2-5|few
CASRRSGEETQYF
TGTGCCAGCAGGCGCTCGGGGGAAGAGACCCAGTACTTC